Below are 9 T cell receptor beta chains sequenced from a single sample in a study of blood T cell repertoires in COVID-19. TCRdb's copy holds only in-frame clones and misses some; the assay was immunoSEQ multiplex PCR. The table records 200,000 to 250,000 clones, 88% of them present only once. The sequencing input was peripheral blood. All receptors come from a woman in her 30s with COVID-19, enrolled during active disease.

The rearrangement uses TRBV11-3 and TRBJ2-1; 8 bases are shared with TRBD2. V lost 4 bases and J lost 9; bases outside the gene matches: 14. This CDR3 comprises 16 residues. Germline loops: CDR1 SGHNT, CDR2 YENEEA. This CDR3 is CASSSGKERRGAEQFF. The CDR3 DNA sequence: TGTGCCAGCAGCTCCGGGAAAGAGCGGCGGGGGGCTGAGCAGTTCTTC.

The rearrangement links TRBV28 to TRBJ1-5, with 7 bases that match TRBD1. CDR3 size: 16 residues. Germline V lookup: CDR1 MDHEN, CDR2 SYDVKM. The V and J ends lost 4 bases and 7 bases, in that order; junction bases with no gene match: 13. CDR3 coding DNA: TGTGCCAGCAGTTCCCCGGCCACAGGGGTCCAACAGCCCCAGCATTTT. Amino acids: CASSSPATGVQQPQHF.

This sequence joins TRBV15 and TRBJ2-7; TRBD1 aligns across 7 bases. V shed 0 bases, J shed 3 bases, and the junction held 11 bases outside the gene matches. Germline V gene data show CDR1 as LNHNV and CDR2 as YYDKDF (reference sequence). CDR3 size: 17 residues. This CDR3 reads CATSRDRGRGFVYEQYV. CDR3 coding DNA: TGTGCCACCAGCAGAGATCGGGGCAGGGGGTTTGTCTACGAGCAGTACGTC.

In its sample, this clone was seen once. This CDR3 is CASSPGDRGFYNEQFF. The CDR3 DNA reads TGTGCCAGCAGCCCCGGGGACAGGGGGTTCTACAATGAGCAGTTCTTC. This chain links TRBV6-2 or TRBV6-3 with TRBJ2-1, with 11 bases that match TRBD1. CDR3 length: 16 residues. Losses at the gene ends were 6 bases for V and 3 bases for J; bases not matched to a gene: 7. Germline values: CDR1 MNHEY, CDR2 SVGEGT.

The CDR3 reads CASSRTQNRGGTEAFF. The CDR3 DNA is TGCGCCAGCAGTCGCACCCAAAACAGGGGAGGCACTGAAGCTTTCTTT. The chain employs TRBV23-1 and TRBJ1-1; 7 bases are shared with TRBD1. TRBV23-1 is flagged as an ORF with uncertain function. Trimming cost V 4 bases and J 4 bases; bases outside gene matches: 12. This CDR3 comprises 16 residues.

This clone was recorded only once. The V gene is TRBV4-1, the J gene TRBJ1-3, with a tentative D call TRBD1 (5 bases). This CDR3 region has 15 residues. V was pared by 2 bases and J by 4 bases, with 12 bases between. In germline, CDR1 is MGHRA, CDR2 YSYEKL. The CDR3 region is CASSQLGLPGNTIYF. CDR3 nucleotide sequence: TGCGCCAGCAGCCAATTGGGACTCCCCGGAAACACCATATATTTT.

V is TRBV9 and J is TRBJ2-6; a weak D match, TRBD1 (5 bases). CDR1 is SGDLS and CDR2 is YYNGEE in the germline V gene. This CDR3 is 15 amino acids long. V gave up 3 bases and J gave up 2 bases, with 9 bases separating them. CDR3 in DNA: TGTGCCAGCAGCGGGACAATGCCTGGGGCCAACGTCCTGACTTTC. It translates to CASSGTMPGANVLTF.

The genes are TRBV2 and TRBJ2-2; TRBD1 agrees at 7 bases. This CDR3 is 13 amino acids long. V lost 6 bases, J lost 7 bases, and 5 bases stayed unmatched. CDR1 is SNHLY and CDR2 is FYNNEI in the germline V gene. CDR3 nucleotides: TGTGCCAGCAGCCAAGACAGGGACGGGGAGCTGTTTTTT. The encoded protein is CASSQDRDGELFF.

The chain has TRBV29-1 and TRBJ1-1; the D is unclear. The CDR3 consists of 12 residues. Trimming cost V 6 bases and J 1 base, with 9 bases left between them. From germline, CDR1 is SQVTM and CDR2 ANQGSEA. CDR3: CSVAGWNTEAFF. The CDR3 DNA reads as TGCAGCGTCGCGGGGTGGAACACTGAAGCTTTCTTT.